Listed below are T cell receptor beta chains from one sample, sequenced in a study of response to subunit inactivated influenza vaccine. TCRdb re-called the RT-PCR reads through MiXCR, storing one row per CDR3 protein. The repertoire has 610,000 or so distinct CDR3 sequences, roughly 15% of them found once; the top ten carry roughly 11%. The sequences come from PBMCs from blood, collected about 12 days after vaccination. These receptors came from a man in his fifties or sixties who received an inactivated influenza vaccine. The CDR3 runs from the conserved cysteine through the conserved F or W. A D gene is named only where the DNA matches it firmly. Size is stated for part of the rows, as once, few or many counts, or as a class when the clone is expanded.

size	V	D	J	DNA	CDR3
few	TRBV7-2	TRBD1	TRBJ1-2	TGTGCCAGCAGCTCCAACAGGGGGAGGAACTATGGCTACACCTTC	CASSSNRGRNYGYTF
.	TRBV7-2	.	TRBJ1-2	TGTGCCAGCAGCTCGGAAGTTTTCTATGGCTACACCTTC	CASSSEVFYGYTF
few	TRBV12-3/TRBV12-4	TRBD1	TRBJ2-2	TGTGCCAGCAGTGGCACGACAGGGGGTCCTAACACCGGGGAGCTGTTTTTT	CASSGTTGGPNTGELFF
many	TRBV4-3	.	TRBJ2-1	TGCGCCAGCAGCCTCTACCCTGGGAGTGAGCAGTTCTTC	CASSLYPGSEQFF
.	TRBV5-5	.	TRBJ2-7	TGTGCCAGCAGCTTGACAGGGAACAGCGAGCAGTACTTC	CASSLTGNSEQYF
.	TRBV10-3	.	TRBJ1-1	TGTGCCATCAGTGAGCTAACCAACACTGAAGCTTTCTTT	CAISELTNTEAFF
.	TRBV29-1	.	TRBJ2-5	TGCAGCGGTCGCCGGGACTTACAAGAGACCCAGTACTTC	CSGRRDLQETQYF
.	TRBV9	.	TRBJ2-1	TGTGCCAGCAATCCGTTGGGGGTTTACAATGAGCAGTTCTTC	CASNPLGVYNEQFF
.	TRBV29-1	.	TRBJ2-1	TGCAGCGTTGGACGGGACATATACAATGAGCAGTTCTTC	CSVGRDIYNEQFF
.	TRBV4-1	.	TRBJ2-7	TGCGCCAGCAGCCAAGATAGGGGGTTTGTCGGGGTAGCGGACAGCAAATCCTACGAGCAGTACTTC	CASSQDRGFVGVADSKSYEQYF
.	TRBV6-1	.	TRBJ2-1	TGTGCCAGCAGCCCCAGGAGAGCAGGCTACAATGAGCAGTTCTTC	CASSPRRAGYNEQFF
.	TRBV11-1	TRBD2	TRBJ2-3	TGTGCCAGCAGCCATATCATTCTCAAGCGGGGGCCCCCTTCCACAGATACGCAGTATTTT	CASSHIILKRGPPSTDTQYF
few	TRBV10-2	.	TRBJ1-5	TGCGCCAGCAGACTTGTGGCAGACACGACGCTGCCCCAGCATTTT	CASRLVADTTLPQHF
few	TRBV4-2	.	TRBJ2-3	TGTGCCAGCAGCCAAGATTGGCTAGCGCAAAGTCCCACAGATACGCAGTATTTT	CASSQDWLAQSPTDTQYF
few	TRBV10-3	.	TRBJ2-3	TGTGCCATCAGTCCCCAGGAGCGCAAAGATACGCAGTATTTT	CAISPQERKDTQYF
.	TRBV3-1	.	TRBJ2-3	TGTGCCAGCAGCCAAGTCAGGGGTGGGCAGTATTTT	CASSQVRGGQYF
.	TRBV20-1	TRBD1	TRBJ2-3	TGCAGTGCTAGTAGTCTCCAGGGGGCTGCAGATACGCAGTATTTT	CSASSLQGAADTQYF
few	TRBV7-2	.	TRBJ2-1	TGTGCCAGCAGCGCCACTAAGTACAATGAGCAGTTCTTC	CASSATKYNEQFF
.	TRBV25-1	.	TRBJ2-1	TGTGCCAGCAGCGTGGACAGGGGGATGACTAGCGGGAAAAACCCAGGCGTCAATGAGCAGTTCTTC	CASSVDRGMTSGKNPGVNEQFF
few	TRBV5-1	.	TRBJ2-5	TGCGCCAGCAGAGCTACATGGACTAAAGAGACCCAGTACTTC	CASRATWTKETQYF
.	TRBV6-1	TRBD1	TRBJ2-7	TGTGCCAGTAAGGGGACAGGGGTCCCCTCCTACGAGCAGTACTTC	CASKGTGVPSYEQYF
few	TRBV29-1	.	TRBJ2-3	TGCAGCGTTGAAGGTAGAACAACAGATACGCAGTATTTT	CSVEGRTTDTQYF
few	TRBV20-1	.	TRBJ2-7	TGCAGTGCTTACGGGCTTTACGAGCAGTACTTC	CSAYGLYEQYF
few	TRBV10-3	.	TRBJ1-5	TGTGCCATCAGTGTAGCGGGGGGCAATCAGCCCCAGCATTTT	CAISVAGGNQPQHF
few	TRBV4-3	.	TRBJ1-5	TGCGCCAGCAGCCAAGATGCGACAGTCGGCAATCAGCCCCAGCATTTT	CASSQDATVGNQPQHF
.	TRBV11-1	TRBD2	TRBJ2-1	TGTGCCAGCAGCGAACGATACTCCAGGGGCTTGGGACTAGCGGCCGACAATGAGCAGTTCTTC	CASSERYSRGLGLAADNEQFF
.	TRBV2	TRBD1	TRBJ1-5	TGTGCCAGCAGTGCAGAACAGGGGGGCAATCAGCCCCAGCATTTT	CASSAEQGGNQPQHF
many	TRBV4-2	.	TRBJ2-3	TGTGCCAGCAGCCAAGATGGGGATAACACAGATACGCAGTATTTT	CASSQDGDNTDTQYF
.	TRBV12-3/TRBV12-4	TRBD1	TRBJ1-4	TGTGCCAGCAGACCACAGGGGGCGAGGGAAAAACTGTTTTTT	CASRPQGAREKLFF
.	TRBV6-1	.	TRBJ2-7	TGTGCCAGCTTCCTCCAGGGGGGAGGTTGGAACGAGCAGTACTTC	CASFLQGGGWNEQYF
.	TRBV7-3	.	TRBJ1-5	TGTGCCAGCAGCTTAACGGAAGGTCAGCCCCAGCATTTT	CASSLTEGQPQHF
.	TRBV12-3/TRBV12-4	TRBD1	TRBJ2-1	TGTGCCAGCAGGGGGACAGGGAGAATCAGTGAGCAGTTCTTC	CASRGTGRISEQFF
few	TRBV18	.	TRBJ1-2	TGTGCCAGCTCACCACCGGGCAGTACTAACTATGGCTACACCTTC	CASSPPGSTNYGYTF
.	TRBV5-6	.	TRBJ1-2	TGTGCCAGCAGCCCCTCGCCCCTCCAGGCCAGCTATGGCTACACCTTC	CASSPSPLQASYGYTF
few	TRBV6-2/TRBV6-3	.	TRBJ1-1	TGTGCCAGCAGACCCGTTGGGTCTACTGAAGCTTTCTTT	CASRPVGSTEAFF
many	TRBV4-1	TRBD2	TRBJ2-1	TGCGCCAGCAGCCAAATTACTAGCGGGAGGGGGAATGAGCAGTTCTTC	CASSQITSGRGNEQFF
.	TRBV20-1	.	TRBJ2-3	TGCAGTGCTAGAAGGTGGGGCACAGATACGCAGTATTTT	CSARRWGTDTQYF
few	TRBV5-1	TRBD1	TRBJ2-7	TGCGCCAGCAGCTTGGCCGAGGGACAGGGCTACGAGCAGTACTTC	CASSLAEGQGYEQYF
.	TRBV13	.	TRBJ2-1	TGTGCCAGCAGCTTAGCGGGCACAACGAATGAGCAGTTCTTC	CASSLAGTTNEQFF
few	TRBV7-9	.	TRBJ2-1	TGTGCCAGCAGCCCCGAGCGGGGACAGAGCTCCTACAATGAGCAGTTCTTC	CASSPERGQSSYNEQFF
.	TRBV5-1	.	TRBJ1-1	TGCTCCAGCAGCACAGCGGGCGGGGTCCTATTAGCTGAAGCTTTCTTT	CSSSTAGGVLLAEAFF
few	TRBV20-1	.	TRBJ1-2	TGCAGTGCTAGAAGAGGCAACCAAGAGGGCTACACCTTC	CSARRGNQEGYTF
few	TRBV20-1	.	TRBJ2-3	TGCAGTGCTAGAGATCACCGGGACCCCAAGCGCGATACGCAGTATTTT	CSARDHRDPKRDTQYF
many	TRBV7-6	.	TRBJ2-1	TGTGCCAGCAGCTTAGCTGCGGATGAGCAGTTCTTC	CASSLAADEQFF
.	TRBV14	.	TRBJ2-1	TGTGCCAGCAGCCCCCCGACAGGGTACTTCCAGCGGGAGTTTTCCGTGCAAAATAACAATGAGCAGTTCTTC	CASSPPTGYFQREFSVQNNNEQFF
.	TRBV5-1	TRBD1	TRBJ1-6	TGCGCCAGCAGCTCGATGGCTTCAGGGGGCAGATCACCCCTCCACTTT	CASSSMASGGRSPLHF
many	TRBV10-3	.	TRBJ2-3	TGTGCCATCAGTGAGCGGGGCGCAGGGACAGATACGCAGTATTTT	CAISERGAGTDTQYF
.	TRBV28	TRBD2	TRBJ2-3	TGTGCCAGCAGTTTAGGCGGACTAGCGGGAGGGGCGGATACGCAGTATTTT	CASSLGGLAGGADTQYF
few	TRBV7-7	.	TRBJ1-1	TGTGCCAGCAGCTTAAGTCCGAGGGCTGAAGCTTTCTTT	CASSLSPRAEAFF
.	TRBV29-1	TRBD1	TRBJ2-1	TGCAGCGTGTACGGGACAGGGAACAATGAGCAGTTCTTC	CSVYGTGNNEQFF
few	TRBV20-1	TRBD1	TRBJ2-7	TGCAGTGCCAAGGACAGGCGAAAACACCCGACCTACGAGCAGTACTTC	CSAKDRRKHPTYEQYF
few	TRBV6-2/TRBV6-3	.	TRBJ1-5	TGTGCCAGCAGTTACTCTCGAGGACAGCCTTTCTTCGGCAATCAGCCCCAGCATTTT	CASSYSRGQPFFGNQPQHF
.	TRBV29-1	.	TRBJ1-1	TGCAGCGCTGGACAGATGAATACTGAAGCTTTCTTT	CSAGQMNTEAFF
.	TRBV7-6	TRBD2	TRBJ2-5	TGTGCCAGCGGGGGACTAGCGGGGGGCCACATACAAGAGACCCAGTACTTC	CASGGLAGGHIQETQYF